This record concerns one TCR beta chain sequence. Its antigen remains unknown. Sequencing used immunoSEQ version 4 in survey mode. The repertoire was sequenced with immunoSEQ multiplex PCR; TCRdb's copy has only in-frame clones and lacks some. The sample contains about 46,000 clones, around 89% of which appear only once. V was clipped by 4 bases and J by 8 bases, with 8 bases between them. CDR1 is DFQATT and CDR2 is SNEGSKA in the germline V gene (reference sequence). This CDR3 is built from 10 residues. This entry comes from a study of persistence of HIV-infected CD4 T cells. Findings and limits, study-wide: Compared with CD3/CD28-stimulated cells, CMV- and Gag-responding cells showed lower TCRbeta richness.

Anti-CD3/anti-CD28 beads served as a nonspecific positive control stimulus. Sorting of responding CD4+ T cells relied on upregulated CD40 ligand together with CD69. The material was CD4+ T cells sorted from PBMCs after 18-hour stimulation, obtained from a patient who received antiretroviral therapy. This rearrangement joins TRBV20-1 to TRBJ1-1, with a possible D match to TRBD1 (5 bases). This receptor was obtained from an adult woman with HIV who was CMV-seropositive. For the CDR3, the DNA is TGCAGTGCTACCGGGACCGAAGCTTTCTTT. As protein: CSATGTEAFF.